The rows below give T cell receptor beta chains drawn from one sample of a study of blood T cell repertoires in COVID-19. Assay: immunoSEQ multiplex PCR; the TCRdb copy retains only in-frame clones and omits some. The table lists fewer than 250,000 clones, almost 90% of them singletons. The sample was PBMCs or T cells enriched from blood (not recorded which). These receptors were obtained from a man aged 30 to 45 who had been exposed to COVID-19. Each CDR3 is given with its conserved first and last residue. D genes are given only for firm matches. Some rows mark clone size as missing; the rest say once, few, many or name a class of expanded clone.

cdr3_nt	cdr3_aa	j_call	clone_size	d_call	v_call
TGTGCCAGCAGCTTAGCCTCAGGGAAAGGTGAAGCTTTCTTT	CASSLASGKGEAFF	TRBJ1-1	-	-	TRBV7-2
TGTGCCTGGAGCGGGACAGGGTATGGCTACACCTTC	CAWSGTGYGYTF	TRBJ1-2	-	TRBD1	TRBV30
TGTGCCAGCAGCCAAGACAGAGGGTATGGCTACACCTTC	CASSQDRGYGYTF	TRBJ1-2	-	-	TRBV4-2
TGTGCCAGCAGCCAAACAGGTTCCAACGAGCAGTACTTC	CASSQTGSNEQYF	TRBJ2-7	-	-	TRBV11-3
TGTGCCAGCAGTGCGCCGCAGGGGGCGGCGGAGACCCAGTACTTC	CASSAPQGAAETQYF	TRBJ2-5	few	TRBD1	TRBV25-1
TGTGCCAGCAGCCGGACGGGACAGCTTGGTATCGAGCAGTACTTC	CASSRTGQLGIEQYF	TRBJ2-7	-	TRBD1	TRBV7-9
TGTGCCAGCAGGCGGGGCTCATACACAGATACGCAGTATTTT	CASRRGSYTDTQYF	TRBJ2-3	-	-	TRBV7-2
TGTGCCAGCAGCCAAGATCGTCCCTCGGATTCACCCCTCCACTTT	CASSQDRPSDSPLHF	TRBJ1-6	-	-	TRBV3-1/TRBV3-2
TGTGCCAGCAGTTTCGACAATGGGCCCTACGAGCAGTACTTC	CASSFDNGPYEQYF	TRBJ2-7	-	-	TRBV27
TGTGCCAGTAGCCCCGGACTAGCGGGGACTAATGAGCAGTTCTTC	CASSPGLAGTNEQFF	TRBJ2-1	-	TRBD2	TRBV19
TGTGCCACTTCACAGGGGATGAACACTGAAGCTTTCTTT	CATSQGMNTEAFF	TRBJ1-1	-	TRBD1	TRBV9
TGTGCCAGCAGCTTCCCCGGGCGGGGTAACTATGGCTACACCTTC	CASSFPGRGNYGYTF	TRBJ1-2	-	-	TRBV5-4
TGTGCCATCAGTGCCCCGGGACTAGGGGTAAATGAGCAGTTCTTC	CAISAPGLGVNEQFF	TRBJ2-1	-	TRBD2	TRBV10-3
TGTGCCAGCAGCGACACGATAGGGGCCATAAATCAGCCCCAGCATTTT	CASSDTIGAINQPQHF	TRBJ1-5	-	-	TRBV2
TGTGCCAGTAGCCCCCGGGACAGGGAAGATGGCTACACCTTC	CASSPRDREDGYTF	TRBJ1-2	-	TRBD1	TRBV19
TGTGCCTGGAGTGTACTGCGGGGAAGGGGTGAAAAACTGTTTTTT	CAWSVLRGRGEKLFF	TRBJ1-4	-	-	TRBV30
TGTGCCAGCAGCCTTTTAGGACAGGCCCCTCCGGCCCAGTACTTC	CASSLLGQAPPAQYF	TRBJ2-5	once	TRBD1	TRBV7-7
TGTGCCAGCAGCTTGGGAGGGGGCGAGGACTATGGCTACACCTTC	CASSLGGGEDYGYTF	TRBJ1-2	-	TRBD1	TRBV5-6
TGTGCCAGCAGTTTGCAGGCCAATTCACCCCTCCACTTT	CASSLQANSPLHF	TRBJ1-6	-	-	TRBV12-3/TRBV12-4
TGCGCCAGCAGCCAAGAACAAACCAGGGCCAGCACAGATACGCAGTATTTT	CASSQEQTRASTDTQYF	TRBJ2-3	-	-	TRBV4-1
TGTGCCAGCAGCTTAGTGTTGACTAGCGGGGGCTACACCGGGGAGCTGTTTTTT	CASSLVLTSGGYTGELFF	TRBJ2-2	once	TRBD2	TRBV7-6
TGTGCCAGTGGGACAGGGGGGTCCCCCCTCCACTTT	CASGTGGSPLHF	TRBJ1-6	-	TRBD1	TRBV19
TGTGCCAGCAGCCCCCCCAGAGGCAGGACTTCAACTAATGAAAAACTGTTTTTT	CASSPPRGRTSTNEKLFF	TRBJ1-4	-	-	TRBV7-9
TGTGCCAGCAGTGACATGGCAAACTCTGGGGCCAACGTCCTGACTTTC	CASSDMANSGANVLTF	TRBJ2-6	-	-	TRBV25-1
TGCGCCAGCAGCAACTGGCGACAGGGAAGAAATGAAAAACTGTTTTTT	CASSNWRQGRNEKLFF	TRBJ1-4	-	TRBD1	TRBV4-1
TGTGCCAGCTCACCAGATGGACAGGCGCCTGGGGGCTACACCTTC	CASSPDGQAPGGYTF	TRBJ1-2	-	TRBD1	TRBV18
TGTGCCAGCGCGCTATACGGGGACAGGGGGCCCCCTAACTATGGCTACACCTTC	CASALYGDRGPPNYGYTF	TRBJ1-2	-	TRBD1	TRBV14
TGTGCCAGCAGCCATGCCTCCACCGGGACAGCGGACCGGGAGCTGTTTTTT	CASSHASTGTADRELFF	TRBJ2-2	-	TRBD1	TRBV4-2
TGTGCCAGCAGTTTGACGGGGGGCTGGTCACCCCTCCACTTT	CASSLTGGWSPLHF	TRBJ1-6	-	-	TRBV27
TGTGCCAGCTACAAAAACCGGGGACTAGCGGGGTTTGCAGATACGCAGTATTTT	CASYKNRGLAGFADTQYF	TRBJ2-3	-	TRBD2	TRBV27
TGTGCCAGCAGTCCGGACAGGGATAATGAAAAACTGTTTTTT	CASSPDRDNEKLFF	TRBJ1-4	once	TRBD1	TRBV6-5
TGTGCCAGCAGTCCCCTGGGACAGCAAAGCTCCTACAATGAGCAGTTCTTC	CASSPLGQQSSYNEQFF	TRBJ2-1	-	TRBD1	TRBV28
TGTGCCAGCGAAAAGGGGGCGACTAGCACAGATACGCAGTATTTT	CASEKGATSTDTQYF	TRBJ2-3	-	TRBD1	TRBV7-9
TGCGCCAGCAGCGCGGACAGGGCCCACGGAAGGGAGCAGTTCTTC	CASSADRAHGREQFF	TRBJ2-1	-	TRBD1	TRBV5-1
TGTGCCAGCAGCGTAGATTCCCCAGCGGGGGGGATGAATGAGCAGTTCTTC	CASSVDSPAGGMNEQFF	TRBJ2-1	-	TRBD2	TRBV9
TGCGCCAGCAGCCCCGAGGTGGCCTACGAGCAGTACTTC	CASSPEVAYEQYF	TRBJ2-7	-	-	TRBV4-1
TGTGCCAGCAGCGCCGGACTAGGGACCTCCTACAATGAGCAGTTCTTC	CASSAGLGTSYNEQFF	TRBJ2-1	-	TRBD2	TRBV9
TGTGCCAGCAGCCTGCGTCAGGGGGCTAAGGTAGATCAGCCCCAGCATTTT	CASSLRQGAKVDQPQHF	TRBJ1-5	-	TRBD1	TRBV5-6
TGTGCCAGCTCAGATAGCGGGGGGGCCGGAGACGAGCAGTACTTC	CASSDSGGAGDEQYF	TRBJ2-7	-	TRBD2	TRBV18
TGTGCCAGCAGTCGAAGGACTAGCGGGGGGGCGTTAGATACGCAGTATTTT	CASSRRTSGGALDTQYF	TRBJ2-3	-	TRBD2	TRBV6-6
TGTGCCAGCAGCTTGGGCGGTAGTTCTCAGGGGGCGCGAGCTTTCTTT	CASSLGGSSQGARAFF	TRBJ1-1	-	TRBD1	TRBV5-4
TGTGCCACCAGCAAGACAGGGGCCTCCCTTCGAGATACGCAGTATTTT	CATSKTGASLRDTQYF	TRBJ2-3	few	TRBD1	TRBV15
TGTGCCAGCAGCTTACAGCCAGGGGGCATCGGAAACACCATATATTTT	CASSLQPGGIGNTIYF	TRBJ1-3	few	TRBD1	TRBV11-1
TGCAGCGGAATCGGGACTAGCGGGGGGACAGATACGCAGTATTTT	CSGIGTSGGTDTQYF	TRBJ2-3	-	TRBD2	TRBV29-1
TGTGCCAGCGGAAGGGGCGTTACAGAGACCCAGTACTTC	CASGRGVTETQYF	TRBJ2-5	-	-	TRBV9